This paragraph reports one T cell receptor beta chain. Its antigen is unidentified. The CDR3 contains 13 residues. Per the germline V gene, CDR1 is LGHNA and CDR2 is YSLEER. The V gene lost 0 bases and the J gene lost 8 bases, with 8 bases spanning the gap. The data belong to a study of molecular identifiers for immune sequencing clone quantification. Study-level background: Replicates partitioned RNA from roughly 21,000 or 96,000 naive CD8 cells into five parts, sequencing four.

General study findings and limits: Clones with over 20 RNA copies captured over 97% of effector molecules but under 1% of naive ones. Barcode collisions between identical TCR molecules could shrink estimates of highly expanded clone sizes.

Library preparation followed earlier protocols using designated TCR primers. MiXCR, applied by TCRdb to the PCR reads, yields one record per CDR3 protein. The data contain just under 650,000 distinct CDR3 sequences, roughly 21% of them singletons. The sequence was obtained from a human donor in good health. Some libraries in this study had Jurkat cell RNA spiked in. This chain connects TRBV4-3 to TRBJ2-1; D gene ambiguous. The specimen was naive CD8+ T cells from blood, with Jurkat cell RNA spiked in. Subset described: FACS-sorted CD8+CD4-CCR7+CD45RA+ naive T cells. In DNA, the CDR3 is TGCGCCAGCAGCCAAGACATTAAGTATGAGCAGTTCTTC. Translation gives CASSQDIKYEQFF.